Listed below are T cell receptor beta chains from one sample, sequenced in a study of T-cell memory formation after mild COVID-19. In TCRdb, the 5' RACE reads were re-called with MiXCR into one record per CDR3 protein. The sample lists under 350,000 distinct CDR3 sequences, 15% to 20% occurring once. Sequenced: PBMCs or a T cell subset sorted from them (not recorded which). The receptors shown here come from a man younger than 35 who had mild COVID-19 (a few samples of this study predate the infection). Cell type and time point are not known. Both conserved end residues are part of each CDR3. The order of the fields is CDR3 DNA, CDR3 protein, clone size, V gene, D gene, J gene. The D gene is left open where the match is weak. Size values are once, few and many counts, or a class for expanded clones, and some rows have none.

DNA: TGTGCCAGCAGCCAAATTCTAGCGGGGAACGAGCAGTACTTC; CDR3: CASSQILAGNEQYF; size: many; V: TRBV3-1; D: TRBD2; J: TRBJ2-7
DNA: TGTGCCATCAGTGCGGGTAAAGGAACCACAAGTCAGCCCCAGCATTTT; CDR3: CAISAGKGTTSQPQHF; size: .; V: TRBV10-3; D: .; J: TRBJ1-5
DNA: TGTGCCAGCAGCTTCCGCAGGACTAGCGGGGGGGAAACCCAGTACTTC; CDR3: CASSFRRTSGGETQYF; size: few; V: TRBV7-8; D: TRBD2; J: TRBJ2-5
DNA: TGTGCCAGCAGCTCCCCCGGTGGGGTGCAGTACTTC; CDR3: CASSSPGGVQYF; size: once; V: TRBV7-2; D: .; J: TRBJ2-7
DNA: TGCAGTGGGGATACGCAGTATTTT; CDR3: CSGDTQYF; size: few; V: TRBV29-1; D: .; J: TRBJ2-3
DNA: TGTGCCAGCAGCCCCCTTCGGGGCACGCAGTATTTT; CDR3: CASSPLRGTQYF; size: .; V: TRBV7-3; D: .; J: TRBJ2-3
DNA: TGTGCCAGCAGCCCTGGACAGGGTGGTGAGACCCAGTACTTC; CDR3: CASSPGQGGETQYF; size: many; V: TRBV7-9; D: TRBD1; J: TRBJ2-5
DNA: TGTGCCAGCAGTTACGAGGGCGACAGCCAAGAGACCCAGTACTTC; CDR3: CASSYEGDSQETQYF; size: .; V: TRBV6-7; D: .; J: TRBJ2-5
DNA: TGTGCCACCACCACCGACAGGGACTATGGCTACACCTTC; CDR3: CATTTDRDYGYTF; size: .; V: TRBV18; D: TRBD1; J: TRBJ1-2
DNA: TGTGCCAGCTCCTCCCAGGGACTGAACACTGAAGCTTTCTTT; CDR3: CASSSQGLNTEAFF; size: many; V: TRBV18; D: .; J: TRBJ1-1
DNA: TGCGCCAGCAGACCTACAGCGAACACTGAAGCTTTCTTT; CDR3: CASRPTANTEAFF; size: many; V: TRBV5-1; D: .; J: TRBJ1-1
DNA: TGCGCCAGCAGAGGGGGGACATCTACTACTAACTATGGCTACACCTTC; CDR3: CASRGGTSTTNYGYTF; size: few; V: TRBV5-1; D: .; J: TRBJ1-2
DNA: TGTGCCAGCAGTTTATTCCTCAGGCGAACTGAAGCTTTCTTT; CDR3: CASSLFLRRTEAFF; size: .; V: TRBV28; D: .; J: TRBJ1-1
DNA: TGTGCTAGTGGTTTGGCCCCGGGACAGGGAGCTGATACGCAGTATTTT; CDR3: CASGLAPGQGADTQYF; size: .; V: TRBV12-5; D: TRBD1; J: TRBJ2-3
DNA: TGTGCCAGCAGTCCCGAGTGGAGCTCTGGGGCCAACGTCCTGACTTTC; CDR3: CASSPEWSSGANVLTF; size: few; V: TRBV27; D: .; J: TRBJ2-6
DNA: TGTGCCAGCTCACAGGCGACAGCCTACGAGCAGTACTTC; CDR3: CASSQATAYEQYF; size: .; V: TRBV18; D: .; J: TRBJ2-7
DNA: TGTGCCAGCAGCTTAGGAGTGAGCTCTGGGGCCAACGTCCTGACTTTC; CDR3: CASSLGVSSGANVLTF; size: many; V: TRBV5-6; D: .; J: TRBJ2-6
DNA: TGTGCCAGCAGCCAAGATCGGCGGGGGGATACGCAGTATTTT; CDR3: CASSQDRRGDTQYF; size: .; V: TRBV4-2; D: TRBD2; J: TRBJ2-3
DNA: TGCAGCGTACAGGGTGATAATCAGCCCCAGCATTTT; CDR3: CSVQGDNQPQHF; size: few; V: TRBV29-1; D: .; J: TRBJ1-5
DNA: TGTGCCTCTGGGAGCGGGACAGCTAATGAAAAACTGTTTTTT; CDR3: CASGSGTANEKLFF; size: few; V: TRBV10-3; D: TRBD1; J: TRBJ1-4
DNA: TGTGCCAGCAGTCCTACCGGGACAGGGGGCTATGGCTACACCTTC; CDR3: CASSPTGTGGYGYTF; size: .; V: TRBV12-3/TRBV12-4; D: TRBD1; J: TRBJ1-2
DNA: TGCGCCAGCAGCTCTCGTGGTGGTGGTAGCGGGGCTATGGAGACCCAGTACTTC; CDR3: CASSSRGGGSGAMETQYF; size: .; V: TRBV5-1; D: TRBD2; J: TRBJ2-5
DNA: TGTGCCAGCACTGGGGGGCGCGGGGACACTGAAGCTTTCTTT; CDR3: CASTGGRGDTEAFF; size: .; V: TRBV9; D: .; J: TRBJ1-1
DNA: TGCGCCAGCATCCGACAGGGGGCGTCTGGGGAGACCCAGTACTTC; CDR3: CASIRQGASGETQYF; size: few; V: TRBV5-1; D: TRBD1; J: TRBJ2-5
DNA: TGTGCCAGCAGCTTGTCCGGACAGGGTACCAATGAGCAGTTCTTC; CDR3: CASSLSGQGTNEQFF; size: few; V: TRBV5-6; D: TRBD1; J: TRBJ2-1
DNA: TGTGCCAGCAGCAAACCCCGACAGCTTGAGGAGACCCAGTACTTC; CDR3: CASSKPRQLEETQYF; size: .; V: TRBV21-1; D: .; J: TRBJ2-5
DNA: TGCGCCAGCAGCTCCCTAGGCGGGGATACGCAGTATTTT; CDR3: CASSSLGGDTQYF; size: many; V: TRBV5-1; D: .; J: TRBJ2-3
DNA: TGCGCCAGCAGCCAAGATCTCGGAACAACTAATGAAAAACTGTTTTTT; CDR3: CASSQDLGTTNEKLFF; size: .; V: TRBV4-3; D: .; J: TRBJ1-4
DNA: TGCAGTGCTAGAGACAGCGGAAATCAGCCCCAGCATTTT; CDR3: CSARDSGNQPQHF; size: many; V: TRBV20-1; D: .; J: TRBJ1-5
DNA: TGCGCCAGCAGCCCTGCTCCGGGGAACACTGAAGCTTTCTTT; CDR3: CASSPAPGNTEAFF; size: .; V: TRBV5-1; D: .; J: TRBJ1-1
DNA: TGTGCCATCAGTGACAGGGAACGTGACTATGGCTACACCTTC; CDR3: CAISDRERDYGYTF; size: few; V: TRBV10-3; D: .; J: TRBJ1-2
DNA: TGTGCCAGCAGTAGGGACGTATCTTTTATGAACACTGAAGCTTTCTTT; CDR3: CASSRDVSFMNTEAFF; size: few; V: TRBV2; D: .; J: TRBJ1-1
DNA: TGTGCCAGCAGACGGTGGGTGGGGTCGTCCTACGAGCAGTACTTC; CDR3: CASRRWVGSSYEQYF; size: few; V: TRBV12-3/TRBV12-4; D: .; J: TRBJ2-7
DNA: TGTGCCAGCAGTTACTCCAATATCGATACGCAGTATTTT; CDR3: CASSYSNIDTQYF; size: once; V: TRBV6-2/TRBV6-3; D: .; J: TRBJ2-3
DNA: TGTGCCAGCAGCCTGGGCCGGGACAATGAAAAACTGTTTTTT; CDR3: CASSLGRDNEKLFF; size: few; V: TRBV9; D: .; J: TRBJ1-4
DNA: TGTGCCAGCAGTGCCACCTACAATGAGCAGTTCTTC; CDR3: CASSATYNEQFF; size: many; V: TRBV2; D: .; J: TRBJ2-1
DNA: TGCAGTGCGGACCCGCGGACTAGCGGGGGGAAAGAGACCCAGTACTTC; CDR3: CSADPRTSGGKETQYF; size: few; V: TRBV20-1; D: TRBD2; J: TRBJ2-5
DNA: TGCGCCAGCAGCTTGGTGGGGGGTCGGGGGAACACTGAAGCTTTCTTT; CDR3: CASSLVGGRGNTEAFF; size: .; V: TRBV5-1; D: .; J: TRBJ1-1
DNA: TGTGCCAGCTCCGAGGGGGAAGGTCAGCCCCAGCATTTT; CDR3: CASSEGEGQPQHF; size: .; V: TRBV18; D: .; J: TRBJ1-5
DNA: TGTGCCAGCAGTTACTCGAACGGAGCCGGCACCATATATTTT; CDR3: CASSYSNGAGTIYF; size: .; V: TRBV6-5; D: .; J: TRBJ1-3
DNA: TGTGCCACCAGCAGAGCCTGGGCAGATACGCAGTATTTT; CDR3: CATSRAWADTQYF; size: few; V: TRBV15; D: .; J: TRBJ2-3
DNA: TGCGCCAGCAGCTCCGGGGACAGGGGCCAAGAGACCAAGTACTTC; CDR3: CASSSGDRGQETKYF; size: .; V: TRBV5-1; D: TRBD1; J: TRBJ2-5
DNA: TGCGCCAGCAGCCAAGCCGGGGCGAACACCGGGGAGCTGTTTTTT; CDR3: CASSQAGANTGELFF; size: .; V: TRBV4-3; D: .; J: TRBJ2-2
DNA: TGTGCCAGCAGCCAATCGATAGCGGCAGGGACTAATGAAAAACTGTTTTTT; CDR3: CASSQSIAAGTNEKLFF; size: .; V: TRBV3-1; D: .; J: TRBJ1-4
DNA: TGTGCCAGCGGCAGCGGGGGGACCAGCACAGATACGCAGTATTTT; CDR3: CASGSGGTSTDTQYF; size: few; V: TRBV25-1; D: TRBD2; J: TRBJ2-3
DNA: TGTGCCAGCAGCTTCGAGGAGAACACCGGGGAGCTGTTTTTT; CDR3: CASSFEENTGELFF; size: few; V: TRBV7-9; D: .; J: TRBJ2-2
DNA: TGTGCCAGCAGCCAATACGGCCTCAGAGCACCGACCGGGGAGCTGTTTTTT; CDR3: CASSQYGLRAPTGELFF; size: .; V: TRBV14; D: .; J: TRBJ2-2
DNA: TGCAGTGCCTCCAGGGAACTTAACTATGGCTACACCTTC; CDR3: CSASRELNYGYTF; size: .; V: TRBV20-1; D: .; J: TRBJ1-2
DNA: TGCAGTGCTAGGCAGGGTAACACCGGGGAGCTGTTTTTT; CDR3: CSARQGNTGELFF; size: many; V: TRBV20-1; D: .; J: TRBJ2-2
DNA: TGCAGTGCTAGATCCGCCAGGGAGCGCAGAGCTTTCTTT; CDR3: CSARSARERRAFF; size: .; V: TRBV20-1; D: .; J: TRBJ1-1